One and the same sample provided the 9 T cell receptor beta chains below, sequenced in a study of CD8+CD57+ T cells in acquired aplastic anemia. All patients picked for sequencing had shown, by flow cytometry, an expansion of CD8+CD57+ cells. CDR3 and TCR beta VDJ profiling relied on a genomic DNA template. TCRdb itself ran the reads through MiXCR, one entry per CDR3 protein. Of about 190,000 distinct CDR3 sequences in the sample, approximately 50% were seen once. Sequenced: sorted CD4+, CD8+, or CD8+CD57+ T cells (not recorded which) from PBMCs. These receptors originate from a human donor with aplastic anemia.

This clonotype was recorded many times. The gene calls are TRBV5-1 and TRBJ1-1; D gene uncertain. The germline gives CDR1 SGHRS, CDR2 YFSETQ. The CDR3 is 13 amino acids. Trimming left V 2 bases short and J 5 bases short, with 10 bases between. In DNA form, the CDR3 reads TGCGCCAGCAGCTTTGATACGTGGACTGAAGCTTTCTTT. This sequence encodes CASSFDTWTEAFF.

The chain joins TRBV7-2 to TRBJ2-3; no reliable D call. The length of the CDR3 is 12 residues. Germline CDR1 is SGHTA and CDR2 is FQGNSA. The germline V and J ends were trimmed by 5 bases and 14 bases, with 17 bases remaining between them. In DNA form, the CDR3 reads TGTGCCAGCAGCGTCCTCGGGTTCAGGTGGTATTTT. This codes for CASSVLGFRWYF.

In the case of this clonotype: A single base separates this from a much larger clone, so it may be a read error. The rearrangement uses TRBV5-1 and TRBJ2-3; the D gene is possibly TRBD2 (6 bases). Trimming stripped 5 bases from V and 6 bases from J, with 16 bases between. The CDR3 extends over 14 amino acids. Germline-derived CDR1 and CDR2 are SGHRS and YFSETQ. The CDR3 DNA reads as TGCGCCAGCAGTATTGGCGGGACGGGGGATACGCAGTATTTT. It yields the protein CASSIGGTGDTQYF.

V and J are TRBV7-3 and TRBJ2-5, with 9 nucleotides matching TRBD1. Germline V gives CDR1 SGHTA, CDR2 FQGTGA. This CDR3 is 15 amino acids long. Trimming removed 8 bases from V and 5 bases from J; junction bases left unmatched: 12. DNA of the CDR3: TGTGCCAGCTCCAAATCCGGGACAGGGATGGAGACCCAGTACTTC. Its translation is CASSKSGTGMETQYF.

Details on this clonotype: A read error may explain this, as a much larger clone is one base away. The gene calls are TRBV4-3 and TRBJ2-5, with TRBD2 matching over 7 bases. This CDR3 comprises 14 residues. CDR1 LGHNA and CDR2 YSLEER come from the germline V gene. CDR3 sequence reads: CASSQEPSGEAQYF. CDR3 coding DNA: TGCGCCAGCAGCCAAGAACCTAGCGGAGAGGCCCAGTACTTC.

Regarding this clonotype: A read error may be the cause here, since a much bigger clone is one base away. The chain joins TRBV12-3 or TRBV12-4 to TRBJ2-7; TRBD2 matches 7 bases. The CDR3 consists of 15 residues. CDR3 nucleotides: TGTGCCAGCAGTTTCGGGGGGAGGAGCTCCTACGGGCAGTACTTC. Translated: CASSFGGRSSYGQYF.

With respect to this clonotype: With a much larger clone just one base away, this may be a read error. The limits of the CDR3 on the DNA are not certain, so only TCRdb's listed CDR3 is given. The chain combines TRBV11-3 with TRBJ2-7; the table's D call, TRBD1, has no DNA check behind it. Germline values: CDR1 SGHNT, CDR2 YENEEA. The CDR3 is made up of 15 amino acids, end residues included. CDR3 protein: CASSFATGSRYERYF.

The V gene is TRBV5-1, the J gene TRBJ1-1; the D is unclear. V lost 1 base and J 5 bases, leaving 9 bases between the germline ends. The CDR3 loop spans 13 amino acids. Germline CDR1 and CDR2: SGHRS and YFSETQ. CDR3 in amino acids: CASSLQRETEAFF. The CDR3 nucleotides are TGCGCCAGCAGCTTGCAGAGGGAGACTGAAGCTTTCTTT.

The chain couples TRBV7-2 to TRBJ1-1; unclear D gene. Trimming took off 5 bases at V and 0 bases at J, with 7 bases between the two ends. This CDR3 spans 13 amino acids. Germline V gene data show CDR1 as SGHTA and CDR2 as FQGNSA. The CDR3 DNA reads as TGTGCCAGCAGCCCGTTGCTGAACACTGAAGCTTTCTTT. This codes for CASSPLLNTEAFF.